Reported below is one T cell receptor beta chain. The data belong to a study of early T cells in non-severe SARS-CoV-2 infection. This CDR3 spans 17 amino acids. CDR1 and CDR2 (germline): DFQATT, SNEGSKA (reference sequence). The V segment lost 4 bases and the J segment 2 bases; nucleotides outside the gene matches: 8. Separate cDNA molecules each had unique molecular identifiers attached to them. MiXCR was run by TCRdb on the 5' RACE reads, yielding one entry per CDR3 protein. The top ten clones hold roughly 5.5% of a sample with about 50,000 distinct CDR3 sequences, roughly 10% of them seen once. The sequencing here drew on whole blood, taken at baseline. This TCR derives from an adult who was a healthcare worker with PCR-confirmed SARS-CoV-2 infection or an uninfected control (not recorded which). The gene calls are TRBV20-1 and TRBJ2-1, with 13 bases fitting TRBD2. For the CDR3, the DNA is TGCAGTGCTAAGACTAGCGGGAGGATACAGACCTACAATGAGCAGTTCTTC. Translated, it gives CSAKTSGRIQTYNEQFF.